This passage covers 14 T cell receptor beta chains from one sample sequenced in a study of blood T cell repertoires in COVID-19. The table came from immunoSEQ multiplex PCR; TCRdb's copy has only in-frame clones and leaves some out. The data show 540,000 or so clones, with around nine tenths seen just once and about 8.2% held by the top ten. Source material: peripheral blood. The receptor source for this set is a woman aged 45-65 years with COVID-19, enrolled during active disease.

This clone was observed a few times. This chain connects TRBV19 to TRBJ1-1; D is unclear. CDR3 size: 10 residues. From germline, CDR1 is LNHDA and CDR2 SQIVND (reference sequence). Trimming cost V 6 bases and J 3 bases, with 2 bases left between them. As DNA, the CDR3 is TGTGCCAGTAGCGACACTGAAGCTTTCTTT. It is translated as CASSDTEAFF.

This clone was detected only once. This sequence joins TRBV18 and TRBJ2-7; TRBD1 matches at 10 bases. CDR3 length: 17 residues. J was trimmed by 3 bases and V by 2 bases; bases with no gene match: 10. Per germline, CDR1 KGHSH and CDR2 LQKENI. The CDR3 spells CASSPYERTGGGYEQYF. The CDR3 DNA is TGTGCCAGCTCACCATATGAAAGGACAGGGGGTGGCTACGAGCAGTACTTC.

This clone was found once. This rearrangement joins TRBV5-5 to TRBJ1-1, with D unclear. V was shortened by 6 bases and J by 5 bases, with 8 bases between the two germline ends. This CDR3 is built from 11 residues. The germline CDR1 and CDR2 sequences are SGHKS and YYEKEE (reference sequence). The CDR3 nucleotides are TGTGCCAGCACCCGGGAGACTGAAGCTTTCTTT. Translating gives CASTRETEAFF.

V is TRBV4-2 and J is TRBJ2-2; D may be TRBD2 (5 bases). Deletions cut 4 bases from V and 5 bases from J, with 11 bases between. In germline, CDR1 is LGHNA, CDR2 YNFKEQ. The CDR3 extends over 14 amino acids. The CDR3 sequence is CASSPPDFTGELFF. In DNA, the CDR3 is TGTGCCAGCAGCCCCCCGGACTTTACCGGGGAGCTGTTTTTT.

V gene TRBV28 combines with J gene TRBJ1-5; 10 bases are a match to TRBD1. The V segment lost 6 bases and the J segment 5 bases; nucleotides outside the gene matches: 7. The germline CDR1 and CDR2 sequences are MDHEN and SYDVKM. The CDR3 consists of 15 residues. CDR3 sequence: CASRAGTGVHQPQHF. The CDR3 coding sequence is TGTGCCAGCAGGGCCGGGACAGGGGTGCATCAGCCCCAGCATTTT. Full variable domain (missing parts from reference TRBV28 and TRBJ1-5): DVKVTQSSRYLVKRTGEKVFLECVQDMDHENMFWYRQDPGLGLRLIYFSYDVKMKEKGDIPEGYSVSREKKERFSLILESASTNQTSMYLCASRAGTGVHQPQHFGDGTRLSIL.

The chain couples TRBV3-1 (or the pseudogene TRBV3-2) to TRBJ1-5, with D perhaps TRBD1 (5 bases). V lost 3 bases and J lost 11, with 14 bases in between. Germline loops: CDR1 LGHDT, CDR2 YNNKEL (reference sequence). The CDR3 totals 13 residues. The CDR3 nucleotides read TGTGCCAGCAGCCAGGACATTTTTAGCTCCCAGCATTTT. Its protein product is CASSQDIFSSQHF.

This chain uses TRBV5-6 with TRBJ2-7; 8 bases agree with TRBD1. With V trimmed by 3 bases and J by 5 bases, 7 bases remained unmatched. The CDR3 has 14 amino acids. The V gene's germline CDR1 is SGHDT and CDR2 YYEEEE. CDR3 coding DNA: TGTGCCAGCAGCTCCCGGACAGGGCGGCACGAGCAGTACTTC. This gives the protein CASSSRTGRHEQYF.

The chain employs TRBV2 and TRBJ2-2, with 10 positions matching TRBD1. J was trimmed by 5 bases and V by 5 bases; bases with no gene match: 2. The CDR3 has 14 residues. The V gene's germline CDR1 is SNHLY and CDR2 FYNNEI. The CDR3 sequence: CASSLDRGTGELFF. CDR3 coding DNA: TGTGCCAGCAGTTTGGACAGGGGGACCGGGGAGCTGTTTTTT. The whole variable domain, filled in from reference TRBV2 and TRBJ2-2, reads EPEVTQTPSHQVTQMGQEVILRCVPISNHLYFYWYRQILGQKVEFLVSFYNNEISEKSEIFDDQFSVERPDGSNFTLKIRSTKLEDSAMYFCASSLDRGTGELFFGEGSRLTVL.

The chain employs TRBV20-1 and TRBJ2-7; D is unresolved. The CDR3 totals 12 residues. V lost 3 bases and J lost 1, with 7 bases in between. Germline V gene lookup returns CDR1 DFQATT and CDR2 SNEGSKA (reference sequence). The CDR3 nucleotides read TGCAGTGCTAGTGACACTTCCTACGAGCAGTACTTC. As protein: CSASDTSYEQYF.

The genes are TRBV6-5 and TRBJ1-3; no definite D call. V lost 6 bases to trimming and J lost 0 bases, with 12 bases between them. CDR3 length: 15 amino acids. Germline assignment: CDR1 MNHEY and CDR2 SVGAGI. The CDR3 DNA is TGTGCCAGCAGCACCCCGGGGAGCTCTGGAAACACCATATATTTT. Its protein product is CASSTPGSSGNTIYF.

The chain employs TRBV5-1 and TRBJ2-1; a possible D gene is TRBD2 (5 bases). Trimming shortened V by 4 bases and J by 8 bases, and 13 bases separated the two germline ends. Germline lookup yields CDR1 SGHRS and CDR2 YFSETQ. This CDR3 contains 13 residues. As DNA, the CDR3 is TGCGCCAGCAGCCTGACACTAGAGGATGAGCAGTTCTTC. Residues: CASSLTLEDEQFF.

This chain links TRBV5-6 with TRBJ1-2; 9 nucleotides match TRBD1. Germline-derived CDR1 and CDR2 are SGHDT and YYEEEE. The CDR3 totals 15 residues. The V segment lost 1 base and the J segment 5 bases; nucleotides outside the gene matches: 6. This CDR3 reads CASSLSGQGGYGYTF. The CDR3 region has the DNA TGTGCCAGCAGCTTGTCGGGACAGGGAGGGTATGGCTACACCTTC.

The DNA of the CDR3 is TGTGCCAGCAGCTGGAGGACAGGGGGCTACGAGCAGTACTTC. Its translation: CASSWRTGGYEQYF. The chain uses TRBV3-1 (or the pseudogene TRBV3-2) and TRBJ2-7, with 10 bases that match TRBD1. The CDR3 is made up of 14 amino acids. The V gene's germline CDR1 is LGHDT and CDR2 YNNKEL (reference sequence). V lost 5 bases and J lost 3; bases outside the gene matches: 4.

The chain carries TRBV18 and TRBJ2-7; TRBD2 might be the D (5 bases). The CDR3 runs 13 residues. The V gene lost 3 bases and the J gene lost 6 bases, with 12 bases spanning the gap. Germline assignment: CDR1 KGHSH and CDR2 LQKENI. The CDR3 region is CASSPRKGSEQYF. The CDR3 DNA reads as TGTGCCAGCTCACCCCGGAAAGGGAGCGAGCAGTACTTC.